The present T cell receptor (beta chain) was sequenced within a study of OX40 agonist ivuxolimab in advanced cancers. Regarding the study in general: Ivuxolimab, which targeted the costimulatory receptor OX40 (CD134), was an agonistic, fully human IgG2 monoclonal antibody. Intravenous ivuxolimab was administered to patients every 2 weeks at six dose levels: 0.01, 0.1, 0.3, 1.5, 3 and 10 mg/kg. Among the approximately 50 dose-escalation patients, roughly 20 had hepatocellular carcinoma, roughly 15 melanoma, 9 renal cell carcinoma and 9 head and neck cancer. The dose-escalation cohort was approximately 83% male with a mean age of around 64 years, ranging from roughly 20 to 80. Patients were allowed to have had prior anti-PD-1, anti-PD-L1 or anti-CTLA-4 therapy, and approximately 37% of the dose-escalation patients had been treated with checkpoint inhibitors. Partial responses occurred in three dose-escalation patients, of whom one had hepatocellular carcinoma and two had cutaneous melanoma. The point of sequencing TCRbeta in the periphery was to test whether ivuxolimab changed TCR sequence diversity and drove clonal T-cell expansion. The paper covers the monotherapy dose-escalation part of the phase I ivuxolimab trial, which included N ≈ 54 patients. On the study overall, not on this receptor specifically: Partial responders in the 0.1-3.0 mg/kg groups had among the lowest normalized peripheral clonal expansion, especially among CD8+ T cells. At doses from 0.1 to 3.0 mg/kg, clonal expansion was seen in both CD4+ and CD8+ blood T cells between baseline and week 6. The antigen specificity of the peripheral T cells that underwent clonal expansion was not determined. After ivuxolimab, more expanded clones were found on average in CD8+ T cells than in CD4+ T cells. Low levels of normalized T-cell clonal expansion were also seen in some patients who did not respond.

The trial excluded patients who had a history of autoimmune disease or who were on systemic immunosuppression. Peripheral blood for TCR sequencing was collected from all dose cohorts at baseline, on cycle 4 day 1, and on cycle 7 day 1. Samples came from an open-label, multicenter, first-in-human phase I dose-escalation trial of ivuxolimab. The trial enrolled adults with locally advanced or metastatic head and neck squamous cell, hepatocellular, melanoma or renal cell carcinoma. CD4+ and CD8+ T cells were sorted separately from peripheral blood before TCR sequencing. CDR1 SGHRS and CDR2 YFSETQ are derived from the germline V gene. The CDR3 has 16 amino acids, counting the end cysteine and phenylalanine. Only the CDR3 DNA stays, 48 bases, in frame from base 1. V loses 4 bases at its end and J loses 2 bases; junction bases beyond the gene matches: 11. Notes on this clone: This receptor's antigen is unknown. Base qualities are missing; no much larger clone stands one base away.

Genomic DNA was isolated from the sorted cells so that the TCRbeta CDR3 region could be sequenced. The immunoSEQ Assay was used to sequence the TCRbeta CDR3 regions. TCRdb carries this immuneACCESS record with in-frame sequences only. Its versions omit some clonotypes, under half of them owing to an unresolved V gene in the studies checked, with the rest unexplained. The sample table records under 70,000 clones; around 90% of these occur just once. The ten most abundant clones make up roughly 0.56% of the sample. The material sequenced was CD4+ or CD8+ T cells sorted from blood, taken in a trial of the OX40 agonist ivuxolimab. The chain is assembled from TRBV5-1 and TRBJ1-1, and TRBD1 matches 7 of the central bases. The receptor was isolated from an adult with an advanced solid tumor such as melanoma, head and neck, liver or kidney cancer. In nucleotide form, the sequence is TGCGCCAGCAGCATTATACCGGGACAGTCAAACACTGAAGCTTTCTTT. Translated, it reads CASSIIPGQSNTEAFF.